The T cell receptor (beta chain) under discussion was sequenced for a study of cytomegalovirus exposure and HLA in healthy donors. Study-wide background: An analysis done earlier identified 117 million unique TCR beta sequences from about 180 million T cells. Overall study findings and caveats: The classifier reportedly diagnosed cytomegalovirus status with high sensitivity and specificity. With further analysis later on, most CMV-associated TCR beta chains appeared HLA-restricted. The authors later linked a missense DCLRE1C variant to TCR beta V- and J-gene trimming.

Comments on this clone: Its target is unknown.

In the PCR, 60 Vbeta and 13 Jbeta primers were used. Sequencing used immunoSEQ multiplex PCR; TCRdb keeps in-frame clones, though not all of them. This repertoire shows 100,000 to 150,000 clones, 80% found once; its top ten account for 3% to 4%. V lost 7 bases to trimming and J lost 4 bases, with 10 bases between them. This CDR3 is 12 amino acids long. Germline values: CDR1 WNHNN, CDR2 SYGVQD (reference sequence). Sample: PBMCs. This rearrangement joins TRBV10-1 to TRBJ1-2; D is ambiguous. The receptor was derived from a woman between 40 and 50 years old in good health and CMV-seronegative. CDR3 sequence (DNA): TGCGCCAGCAACGCAGGCCCCTATGGCTACACCTTC. Protein sequence: CASNAGPYGYTF.